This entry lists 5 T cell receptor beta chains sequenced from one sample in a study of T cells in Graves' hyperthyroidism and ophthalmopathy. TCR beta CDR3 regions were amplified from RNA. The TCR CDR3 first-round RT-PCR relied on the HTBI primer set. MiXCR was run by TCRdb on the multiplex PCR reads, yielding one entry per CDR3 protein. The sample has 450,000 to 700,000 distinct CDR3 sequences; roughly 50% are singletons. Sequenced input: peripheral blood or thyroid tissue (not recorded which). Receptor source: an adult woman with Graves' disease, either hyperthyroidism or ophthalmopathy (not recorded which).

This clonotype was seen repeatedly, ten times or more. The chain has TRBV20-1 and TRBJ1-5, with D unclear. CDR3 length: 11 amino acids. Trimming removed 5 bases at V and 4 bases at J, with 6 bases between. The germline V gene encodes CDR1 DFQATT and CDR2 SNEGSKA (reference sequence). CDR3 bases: TGCAGTGCTGCTTGTAATCAGCCCCAGCATTTT. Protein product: CSAACNQPQHF.

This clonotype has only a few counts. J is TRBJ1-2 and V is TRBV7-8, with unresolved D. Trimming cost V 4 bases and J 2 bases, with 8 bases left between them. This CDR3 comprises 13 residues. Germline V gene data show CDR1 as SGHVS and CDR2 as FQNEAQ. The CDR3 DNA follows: TGTGCCAGCAGCTATCCCGGGAACTATGGCTACACCTTC. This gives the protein CASSYPGNYGYTF.

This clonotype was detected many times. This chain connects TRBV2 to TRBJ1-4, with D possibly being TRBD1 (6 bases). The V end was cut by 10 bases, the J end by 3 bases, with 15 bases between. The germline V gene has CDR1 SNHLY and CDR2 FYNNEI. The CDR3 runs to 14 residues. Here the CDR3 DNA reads TGTGCCATACATGGACAGCGGGCTAATGAAAAACTGTTTTTT. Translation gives CAIHGQRANEKLFF.

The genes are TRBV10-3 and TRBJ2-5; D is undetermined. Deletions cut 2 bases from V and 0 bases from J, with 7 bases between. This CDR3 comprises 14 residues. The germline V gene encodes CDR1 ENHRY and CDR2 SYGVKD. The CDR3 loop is CAISEDLYQETQYF. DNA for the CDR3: TGTGCCATCAGTGAGGACTTGTACCAAGAGACCCAGTACTTC.

CDR3: CASSLVGRYSGANVLTF. The CDR3 DNA sequence: TGTGCCAGCAGCTTAGTTGGCAGGTACTCTGGGGCCAACGTCCTGACTTTC. This sequence joins TRBV7-2 and TRBJ2-6; no clear D gene. Germline V gene sequence: CDR1 SGHTA, CDR2 FQGNSA. V lost 1 base to trimming and J lost 0 bases, with 10 bases between them. CDR3 length: 17 amino acids.